Listed below are T cell receptor beta chains from one sample, sequenced in a study of CD8+ T cells in alopecia areata. The method was immunoSEQ multiplex PCR; TCRdb's version includes in-frame clones alone and lacks a portion of them. The table lists over 200,000 clones, 64% of them singletons, with around 4.3% in the top ten. This sample comprised CD4+ T cells sorted from blood, obtained at week 4, from a patient treated with tofacitinib. These receptor sequences come from a human donor with alopecia areata. Both conserved end residues are trimmed from each CDR3. Fields, in order: J gene, V gene, CDR3 protein.

J: TRBJ2-3; V: TRBV30; CDR3: AWSLTRGASDTQY
J: TRBJ2-5; V: TRBV10-3; CDR3: AISPGPEETQY
J: TRBJ2-2; V: TRBV27; CDR3: ASIPRQGGTDRELF
J: TRBJ2-1; V: TRBV7-8; CDR3: ASSATATGSYNEQF
J: TRBJ2-1; V: TRBV2; CDR3: ASRGTGTYNEQF
J: TRBJ2-5; V: TRBV27; CDR3: ASSLVGQETQY
J: TRBJ2-3; V: TRBV27; CDR3: ASSLLAGTSTDTQY
J: TRBJ1-5; V: TRBV9; CDR3: ASSGGQDNQPQH
J: TRBJ2-7; V: TRBV29-1; CDR3: SVGTGTTSYEQY
J: TRBJ2-7; V: TRBV30; CDR3: AATRGSEQY
J: TRBJ1-1; V: TRBV29-1; CDR3: SVVRGVLAF
J: TRBJ2-3; V: TRBV29-1; CDR3: SVERTTGADTQY
J: TRBJ1-1; V: TRBV30; CDR3: AWSVKQMNTEAF
J: TRBJ1-6; V: TRBV28; CDR3: ASSQRGVLSPLH
J: TRBJ1-4; V: TRBV28; CDR3: ASSLDRASEKLF
J: TRBJ2-5; V: TRBV5-6; CDR3: ASSLKEGRETQY
J: TRBJ2-1; V: TRBV5-1; CDR3: ASSPLNEQF
J: TRBJ1-6; V: TRBV5-1; CDR3: ASSLGGLNSPLH
J: TRBJ2-7; V: TRBV27; CDR3: ASSPIHRGSYEQY
J: TRBJ2-1; V: TRBV6-5; CDR3: ASSSVGLNNEQF
J: TRBJ1-2; V: TRBV6-6; CDR3: ASSYGQGAGYT
J: TRBJ2-3; V: TRBV30; CDR3: AWALGGTDTQY
J: TRBJ2-5; V: TRBV4-2; CDR3: ASSQDLGLETQY
J: TRBJ2-7; V: TRBV10-3; CDR3: AIREAGTGAYEQY
J: TRBJ1-2; V: TRBV30; CDR3: AWSRGRGYT
J: TRBJ2-7; V: TRBV6-5; CDR3: ASSGGTGGPYEQY
J: TRBJ1-2; V: TRBV29-1; CDR3: SVGHPMNGYT
J: TRBJ2-7; V: TRBV9; CDR3: ASSWGSSYEQY
J: TRBJ1-2; V: TRBV2; CDR3: ASSERMTSGYT
J: TRBJ2-2; V: TRBV10-3; CDR3: AIMLTGELF
J: TRBJ1-1; V: TRBV2; CDR3: ASSEFGQTNTEAF
J: TRBJ1-1; V: TRBV4-1; CDR3: ASSQDRAGVDTAEAF
J: TRBJ1-2; V: TRBV18; CDR3: ASSRPQGGYT
J: TRBJ2-1; V: TRBV7-2; CDR3: ASSNPMTPPRDNEQF
J: TRBJ1-1; V: TRBV30; CDR3: AWNILGGTEAF
J: TRBJ2-7; V: TRBV19; CDR3: ASRPTGKSYEQY
J: TRBJ2-3; V: TRBV11-2; CDR3: ASSFTGGGTDTQY
J: TRBJ2-1; V: TRBV11-3; CDR3: ASSFPLAREALPSYNEQF
J: TRBJ2-1; V: TRBV6-6; CDR3: ASSALAGGRGEQF
J: TRBJ2-1; V: TRBV2; CDR3: ASRVVTSGVAF
J: TRBJ2-7; V: TRBV5-1; CDR3: ASSSGGTGYPHEQY
J: TRBJ1-6; V: TRBV4-3; CDR3: ASSQDVTRQGRNSPLH
J: TRBJ2-3; V: TRBV5-1; CDR3: ASSSGSRADTQY
J: TRBJ1-3; V: TRBV7-2; CDR3: ASSPQTTSGNTIY
J: TRBJ1-3; V: TRBV5-6; CDR3: ASSLGRGSNTIY
J: TRBJ1-2; V: TRBV7-2; CDR3: ASSSTGIYGYT